One and the same sample provided the 14 T cell receptor beta chains below, sequenced in a study of PD-L1 blockade in urothelial cancer. Clones were read by immunoSEQ multiplex PCR, and TCRdb kept only the in-frame ones, dropping some. The sample lists about 25,000 clones; approximately 86% were seen once. Time point specified: peripheral blood 6 weeks after treatment start. The material sequenced was PBMCs, taken around atezolizumab (anti-PD-L1) treatment. The receptor set was obtained from a man in his 70s with urothelial cancer.

The chain carries TRBV9 and TRBJ2-2, with 9 bases identical to TRBD2. V lost 1 base, J lost 2 bases, and 6 bases stayed unmatched. The CDR3 has 17 amino acids. Per germline, CDR1 SGDLS and CDR2 YYNGEE. CDR3 bases: TGTGCCAGCAGCGTATCCCTAGCGGGATTAAACACCGGGGAGCTGTTTTTT. This gives the protein CASSVSLAGLNTGELFF.

The chain combines TRBV28 with TRBJ2-7, with D possibly being TRBD1 (6 bases). CDR1 and CDR2 (germline): MDHEN, SYDVKM. Between the trimmed V and J ends, which lost 5 bases and 4 bases, there was a span of 9 bases. CDR3 length: 12 residues. The CDR3 loop is CASSKGVYEQYF. The CDR3 DNA reads as TGTGCCAGCAGTAAGGGGGTTTACGAGCAGTACTTC.

The J gene is TRBJ1-1, the V gene TRBV9, with 7 bases that match TRBD1. Germline values: CDR1 SGDLS, CDR2 YYNGEE. The V segment lost 4 bases and the J segment 5 bases; nucleotides outside the gene matches: 11. This CDR3 has 15 amino acids. The CDR3 region has the DNA TGTGCCAGCAGCCCCCTCCGAGGGGGCGGGACTGAAGCTTTCTTT. Protein sequence: CASSPLRGGGTEAFF. The entire variable domain, with the rest obtained from reference TRBV9 and TRBJ1-1, is as follows: DSGVTQTPKHLITATGQRVTLRCSPRSGDLSVYWYQQSLDQGLQFLIQYYNGEERAKGNILERFSAQQFPDLHSELNLSSLELGDSALYFCASSPLRGGGTEAFFGQGTRLTVV.

The chain couples TRBV25-1 to TRBJ2-6; D gene unclear. The germline V and J ends were trimmed by 10 bases and 2 bases, with 12 bases remaining between them. CDR3 length equals 14 residues. CDR1 is MGHDK and CDR2 is SYGVNS in the germline V gene. DNA for the CDR3: TGTGCCAACCCGACACCAGCTGGGGCCAACGTCCTGACTTTC. As protein: CANPTPAGANVLTF.

This clone was picked up one time. The CDR3 bases are TGTGCCGTCGGGGGGGACGTGAATGGCTACACCTTC. Protein: CAVGGDVNGYTF. The V call is TRBV7-9, the J call TRBJ1-2; D perhaps matches TRBD1 (5 bases). CDR1 and CDR2 (germline): SEHNR, FQNEAQ (reference sequence). The V end was cut by 11 bases, the J end by 6 bases, with 16 bases between. The CDR3 covers 12 residues.

V is TRBV7-9 and J is TRBJ2-7; TRBD2 agrees at 9 bases. Per the germline V gene, CDR1 is SEHNR and CDR2 is FQNEAQ (reference sequence). J was trimmed by 1 base and V by 5 bases; bases with no gene match: 3. CDR3 size: 14 residues. The CDR3 loop reads CASSQSGRSYEQYF. The CDR3 DNA reads as TGTGCCAGCAGCCAGAGCGGGAGGTCCTACGAGCAGTACTTC. The complete variable domain, with remaining parts taken from reference TRBV7-9 and TRBJ2-7, reads DTGVSQNPRHKITKRGQNVTFRCDPISEHNRLYWYRQTLGQGPEFLTYFQNEAQLEKSRLLSDRFSAERPKGSFSTLEIQRTEQGDSAMYLCASSQSGRSYEQYFGPGTRLTVT.

V gene TRBV28 combines with J gene TRBJ1-2; 11 nucleotides match TRBD1. The germline V gene has CDR1 MDHEN and CDR2 SYDVKM. This CDR3 contains 16 residues. V was clipped by 8 bases and J by 8 bases; unmatched bases: 16. CDR3 DNA sequence: TGTGCCAGCGGGACAGGACAGGGGGCCTCTACTGGAGGCTACACCTTC. It codes for CASGTGQGASTGGYTF.

This clone was counted a few times. The V and J genes are TRBV4-1 and TRBJ1-2; perhaps TRBD1 as D (5 bases). Trimming took off 4 bases at V and 4 bases at J, with 10 bases between the two ends. The CDR3 sequence is 13 residues long. The germline gives CDR1 MGHRA, CDR2 YSYEKL. The chain's CDR3 is CASSRQGGYGYTF. CDR3 nucleotide sequence: TGCGCCAGCAGCCGGCAGGGTGGCTATGGCTACACCTTC.

The V gene is TRBV15, the J gene TRBJ2-4; 12 bases line up with TRBD2. The V and J ends lost 5 bases and 1 base, in that order; junction bases with no gene match: 9. This CDR3 has 18 residues. The V gene's germline CDR1 is LNHNV and CDR2 YYDKDF (reference sequence). The CDR3 DNA follows: TGTGCCACCAGCTATGGACTAGCGGGATCTAAGGCCAAAAACATTCAGTACTTC. It translates to CATSYGLAGSKAKNIQYF.

The chain recombines TRBV2 with TRBJ2-7, with 10 nucleotides matching TRBD2. The CDR3 extends over 12 amino acids. V shed 8 bases and J 6 bases; nucleotides not matched to a gene: 4. CDR1 is SNHLY and CDR2 is FYNNEI in the germline V gene. The CDR3 loop is CASGRLAGEQYF. CDR3 bases: TGTGCCAGCGGCCGACTAGCGGGCGAGCAGTACTTC.

This chain connects TRBV18 to TRBJ1-1; 7 nucleotides align to TRBD1. Germline lookup yields CDR1 KGHSH and CDR2 LQKENI. The CDR3 sequence is 14 residues long. V shed 3 bases and J 1 base; nucleotides not matched to a gene: 2. The CDR3 sequence: CASSPRQGNTEAFF. CDR3 DNA sequence: TGTGCCAGCTCACCCCGACAGGGGAACACTGAAGCTTTCTTT. Supplemented by reference TRBV18 and TRBJ1-1, the full variable domain reads NAGVMQNPRHLVRRRGQEARLRCSPMKGHSHVYWYRQLPEEGLKFMVYLQKENIIDESGMPKERFSAEFPKEGPSILRIQQVVRGDSAAYFCASSPRQGNTEAFFGQGTRLTVV.

This clone was seen a handful of times. The chain recombines TRBV4-1 with TRBJ1-1, with 9 bases matching TRBD1. Germline V gene data show CDR1 as MGHRA and CDR2 as YSYEKL. This CDR3 has 16 amino acids. Losses at the gene ends were 8 bases for V and 4 bases for J; bases not matched to a gene: 14. CDR3 nucleotide sequence: TGCGCCAGCCAAAACCGGGACAGGGAAGAGACCACTGAAGCTTTCTTT. Translation gives CASQNRDREETTEAFF.

V and J are TRBV10-3 and TRBJ2-7; the match to TRBD1 covers 8 bases. Looked up from germline, CDR1 is ENHRY and CDR2 is SYGVKD. This CDR3 region has 17 residues. V was pared by 0 bases and J by 4 bases, with 11 bases of the junction left unmatched. In nucleotides, the CDR3 is TGTGCCATCAGTGAGTCCGACCCGGGACAGGTGAGGTACGAGCAGTACTTC. Translating it yields CAISESDPGQVRYEQYF.

This clone has a single count. This chain links TRBV28 with TRBJ2-2, with no clear D. CDR3 length: 13 amino acids. CDR1 and CDR2 from the germline V gene are MDHEN and SYDVKM. With 3 bases removed from V and 4 bases from J, the gap between germline ends came to 6 bases. For the CDR3, the DNA is TGTGCCAGCAGTTTGGTGAGCACCGGGGAGCTGTTTTTT. Translating it yields CASSLVSTGELFF.